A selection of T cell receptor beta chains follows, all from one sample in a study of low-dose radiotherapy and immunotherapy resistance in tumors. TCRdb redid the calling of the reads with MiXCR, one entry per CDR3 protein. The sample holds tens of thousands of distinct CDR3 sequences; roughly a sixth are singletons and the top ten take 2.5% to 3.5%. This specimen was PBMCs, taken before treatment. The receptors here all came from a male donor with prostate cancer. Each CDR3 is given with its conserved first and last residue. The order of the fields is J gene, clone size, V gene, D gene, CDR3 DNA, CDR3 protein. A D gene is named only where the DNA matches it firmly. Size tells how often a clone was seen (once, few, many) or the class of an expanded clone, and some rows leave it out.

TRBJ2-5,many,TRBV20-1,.,TGCAGTGCTGGGGATACGACCGGGACACGGGAAGAGACCCAGTACTTC,CSAGDTTGTREETQYF
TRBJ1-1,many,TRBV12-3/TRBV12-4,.,TGTGCCAGCAGTCCCGGGGGGGGAAGGTTACCTGAAGCTTTCTTT,CASSPGGGRLPEAFF
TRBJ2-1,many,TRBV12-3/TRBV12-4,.,TGTGCCAGCAGTTCCTTGAGGGGGGCGCACAATGAGCAGTTCTTC,CASSSLRGAHNEQFF
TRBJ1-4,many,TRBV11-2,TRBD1,TGTGCCAGCAGTTATGGACAGGGCTATGAAAAACTGTTTTTT,CASSYGQGYEKLFF
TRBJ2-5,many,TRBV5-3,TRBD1,TGTGCCAGAAGCCGAAGGGGGCACCAAGAGACCCAGTACTTC,CARSRRGHQETQYF
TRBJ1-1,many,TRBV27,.,TGTGCCAGCAGTTTCCGTTCAACAGGGAACACTGAAGCTTTCTTT,CASSFRSTGNTEAFF
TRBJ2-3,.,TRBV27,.,TGTGCCAGCAGTTCCCCTGGAGTAGGTACAGATACGCAGTATTTT,CASSSPGVGTDTQYF
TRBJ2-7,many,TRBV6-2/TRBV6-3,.,TGTGCCAGCAGTGAAAGTTCCCTACGTGAGCAGTACTTC,CASSESSLREQYF
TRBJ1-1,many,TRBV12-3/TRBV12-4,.,TGTGCCAGCAGTCTACAGAGTGAAGCTTTCTTT,CASSLQSEAFF
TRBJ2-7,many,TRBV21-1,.,TGTGCCAGCAGCAAAGATTTCGGGACAGGGTTGCACGAGCAGTACTTC,CASSKDFGTGLHEQYF
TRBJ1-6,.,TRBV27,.,TGTGCCAGCAGTTTGACATTAGGGAATTCACCCCTCCACTTT,CASSLTLGNSPLHF
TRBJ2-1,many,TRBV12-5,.,TGTGCTAGAAAAAAGCCGCGGGGCCCAGACAATGAGCAGTTCTTC,CARKKPRGPDNEQFF
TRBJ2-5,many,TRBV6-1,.,TGTGCCAGCAGTGAAGGAGGCGGGGAGACCCAGTACTTC,CASSEGGGETQYF
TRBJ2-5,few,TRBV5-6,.,TGTGCCAGCAGCTTCCGAGGCATCGCGCAAGAGACCCAGTACTTC,CASSFRGIAQETQYF
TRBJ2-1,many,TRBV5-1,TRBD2,TGCGCCAGCAGCATCGGACTAGCGGGGGGCACTCCATACTCAAGCTCCTACAATGAGCAGTTCTTC,CASSIGLAGGTPYSSSYNEQFF
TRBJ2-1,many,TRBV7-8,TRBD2,TGTGCCAGCAGCCGTATGACTAGCGGATCCTCTACAATGAGCTGGGTATGGCAGTTCTTC,CASSRMTSGSSTMSWVWQFF
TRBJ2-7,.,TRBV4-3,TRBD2,TGCGCCAGCAGCCAAGCGCTACTAGCGACCGAGCAGTACTTC,CASSQALLATEQYF
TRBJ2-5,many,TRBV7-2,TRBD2,TGTGCCAGCAGCTCCCAGACTAGCGGGGGTGAGACCCAGTACTTC,CASSSQTSGGETQYF
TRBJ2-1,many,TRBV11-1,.,TGTGCCAGCAGGACTTCAGCCCCTTACAATGAGCAGTTCTTC,CASRTSAPYNEQFF
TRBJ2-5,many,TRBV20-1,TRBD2,TGCAGTGCTAGAGGGGGACTAGCTTCGGAGACCCAGTACTTC,CSARGGLASETQYF
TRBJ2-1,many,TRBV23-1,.,TGCGCCAGGGACAGTAACTCCTACAATGAGCAGTTCTTC,CARDSNSYNEQFF
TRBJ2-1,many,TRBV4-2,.,TGTGCCAGCAGCCAGTCCTCCCGGGGCAATGAGCAGTTCTTC,CASSQSSRGNEQFF
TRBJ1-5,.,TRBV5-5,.,TGTGCCAGCAGCTTGGATTGGGGGAGCAGTCAGCCCCAGCATTTT,CASSLDWGSSQPQHF
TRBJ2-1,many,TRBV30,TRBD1,TGTGCCTGGAATGCCGGGACAGGGGGTAACAATGAGCAGTTCTTC,CAWNAGTGGNNEQFF
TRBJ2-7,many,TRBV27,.,TGTGCCAGCAGACTACAGGGACATTCCTACGAGCAGTACTTC,CASRLQGHSYEQYF
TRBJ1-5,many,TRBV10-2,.,TGCGCCAGCAGTGAGTCAGATCAGCCCCAGCATTTT,CASSESDQPQHF
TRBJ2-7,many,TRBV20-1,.,TGCAGTGCCCTCTCTAGGGATATAGACGAGCAGTACTTC,CSALSRDIDEQYF
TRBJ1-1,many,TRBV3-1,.,TGTGCCAGCAGCCAGATCAACACTGAAGCTTTCTTT,CASSQINTEAFF
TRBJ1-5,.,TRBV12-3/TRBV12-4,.,TGTGCCAGCAGTTTAGCGGGGGGCGCGGGTCAGCCCCAGCATTTT,CASSLAGGAGQPQHF
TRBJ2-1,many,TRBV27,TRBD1,TGTGCCAGCAGTTCTAAAGGCCAGGGGGTCAATGAGCAGTTCTTC,CASSSKGQGVNEQFF
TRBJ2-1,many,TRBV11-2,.,TGTGCCAGCAGCTTAGTTCCTCGGGGGTCCTACAATGAGCAGTTCTTC,CASSLVPRGSYNEQFF
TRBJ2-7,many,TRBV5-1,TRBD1,TGCGCCAGCAGTTCGGGACAGGGTGTTATAAACGAGCAGTACTTC,CASSSGQGVINEQYF
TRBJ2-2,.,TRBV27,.,TGTGCCAGCAGTGCATCCCGGGGTTCAGCCCCTACCGGGGAGCTGTTTTTT,CASSASRGSAPTGELFF
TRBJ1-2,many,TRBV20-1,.,TGCAGTGCCTTCGTGGGCTATGGCTACACCTTC,CSAFVGYGYTF
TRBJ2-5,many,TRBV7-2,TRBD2,TGTGCCAGCAGCTTGCGGGGGGGCCTTCGCCAAGAGACCCAGTACTTC,CASSLRGGLRQETQYF
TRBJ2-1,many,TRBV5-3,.,TGTGCCAGCAGCTTGAGTGGGGTTGGCTACAATGAGCAGTTCTTC,CASSLSGVGYNEQFF